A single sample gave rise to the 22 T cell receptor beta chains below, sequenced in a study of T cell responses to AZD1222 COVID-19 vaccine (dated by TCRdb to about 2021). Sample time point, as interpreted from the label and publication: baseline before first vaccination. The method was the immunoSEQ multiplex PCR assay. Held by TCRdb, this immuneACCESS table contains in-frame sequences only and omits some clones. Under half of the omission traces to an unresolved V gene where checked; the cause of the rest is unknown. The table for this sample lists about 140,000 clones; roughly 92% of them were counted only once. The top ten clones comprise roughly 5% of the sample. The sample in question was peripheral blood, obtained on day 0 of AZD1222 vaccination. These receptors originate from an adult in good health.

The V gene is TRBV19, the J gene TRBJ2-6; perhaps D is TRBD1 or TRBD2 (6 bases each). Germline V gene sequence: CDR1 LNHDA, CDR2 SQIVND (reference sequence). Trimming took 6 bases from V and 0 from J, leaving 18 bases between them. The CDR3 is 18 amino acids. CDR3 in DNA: TGTGCCAGTAGCGGGGGCCCGGGACTGAGCTCTGGGGCCAACGTCCTGACTTTC. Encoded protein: CASSGGPGLSSGANVLTF.

The CDR3 here is CASSEWPGTGGTGELFF. Written as DNA, the CDR3 is TGTGCCAGCAGTGAGTGGCCCGGGACAGGGGGGACCGGGGAGCTGTTTTTT. This rearrangement joins TRBV6-1 to TRBJ2-2, with 11 bases that match TRBD1. Trimming cost V 3 bases and J 5 bases; bases outside gene matches: 8. In germline, CDR1 is MNHNS, CDR2 SASEGT. This CDR3 comprises 17 residues.

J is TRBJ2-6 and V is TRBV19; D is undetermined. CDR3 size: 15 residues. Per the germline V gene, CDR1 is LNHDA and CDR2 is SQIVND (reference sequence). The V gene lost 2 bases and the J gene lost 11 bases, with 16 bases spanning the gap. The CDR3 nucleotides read TGTGCCAGTAGTATAATGGGCCCTTCCGTTGACGTCCTGACTTTC. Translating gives CASSIMGPSVDVLTF.

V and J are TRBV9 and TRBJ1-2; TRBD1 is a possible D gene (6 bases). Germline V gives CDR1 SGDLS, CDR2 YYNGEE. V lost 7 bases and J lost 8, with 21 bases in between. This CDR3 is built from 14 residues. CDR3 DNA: TGTGCCAGCTGGAGTGGGGGCCGGACGGCGGGCTACACCTTC. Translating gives CASWSGGRTAGYTF.

Here the CDR3 reads CASSPPTRQDLYNEQFF. The DNA for the CDR3 is TGTGCCAGCAGCCCGCCTACGAGACAGGACCTCTACAATGAGCAGTTCTTC. The chain uses TRBV7-9 and TRBJ2-1, with D possibly matching TRBD1 (6 bases). The CDR3 runs 17 residues. Germline CDR1 and CDR2: SEHNR and FQNEAQ (reference sequence). V shed 5 bases and J shed 3 bases, with 20 bases lying between them.

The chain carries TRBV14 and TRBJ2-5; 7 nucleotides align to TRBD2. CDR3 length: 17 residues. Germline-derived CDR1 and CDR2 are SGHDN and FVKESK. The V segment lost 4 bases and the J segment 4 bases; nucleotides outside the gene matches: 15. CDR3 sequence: CASSLQRGVVWGETQYF. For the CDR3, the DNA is TGTGCCAGCAGCCTCCAACGGGGGGTCGTTTGGGGAGAGACCCAGTACTTC.

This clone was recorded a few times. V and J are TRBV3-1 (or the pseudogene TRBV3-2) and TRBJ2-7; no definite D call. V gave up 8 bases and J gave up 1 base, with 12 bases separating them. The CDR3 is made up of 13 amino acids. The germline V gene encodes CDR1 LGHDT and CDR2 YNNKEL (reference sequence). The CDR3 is CASGLGRSYEQYF. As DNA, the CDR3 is TGTGCCAGCGGGCTTGGCCGTTCCTACGAGCAGTACTTC.

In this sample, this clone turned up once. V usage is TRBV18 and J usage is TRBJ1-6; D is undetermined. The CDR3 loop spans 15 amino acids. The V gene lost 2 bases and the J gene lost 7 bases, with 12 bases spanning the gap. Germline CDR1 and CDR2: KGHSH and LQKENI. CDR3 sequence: CASSPIRTENSPLHF. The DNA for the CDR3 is TGTGCCAGCTCACCAATTAGGACGGAGAATTCACCCCTCCACTTT.

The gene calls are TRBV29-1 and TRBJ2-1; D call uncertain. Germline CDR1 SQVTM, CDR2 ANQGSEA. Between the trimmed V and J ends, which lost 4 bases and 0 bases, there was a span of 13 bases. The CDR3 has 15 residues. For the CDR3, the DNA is TGCAGCGTTGGGCTCGCAATTTCCTCCTACAATGAGCAGTTCTTC. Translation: CSVGLAISSYNEQFF.

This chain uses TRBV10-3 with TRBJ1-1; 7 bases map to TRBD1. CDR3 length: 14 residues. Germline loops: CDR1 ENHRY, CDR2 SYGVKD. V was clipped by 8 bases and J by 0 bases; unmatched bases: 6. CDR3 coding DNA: TGTGCCATCTCGCCGGGACAGATGAACACTGAAGCTTTCTTT. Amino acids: CAISPGQMNTEAFF.

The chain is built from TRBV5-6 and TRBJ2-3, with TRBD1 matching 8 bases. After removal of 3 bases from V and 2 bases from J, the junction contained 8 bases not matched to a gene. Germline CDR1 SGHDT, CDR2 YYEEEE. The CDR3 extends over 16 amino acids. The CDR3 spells CASSSQGTGNTDTQYF. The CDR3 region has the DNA TGTGCCAGCAGCTCGCAGGGGACAGGCAACACAGATACGCAGTATTTT.

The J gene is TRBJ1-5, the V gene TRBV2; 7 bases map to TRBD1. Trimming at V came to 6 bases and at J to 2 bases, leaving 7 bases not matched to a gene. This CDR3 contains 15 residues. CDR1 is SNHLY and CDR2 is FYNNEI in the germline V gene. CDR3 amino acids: CASSSDRDRNQPQHF. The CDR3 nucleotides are TGTGCCAGCAGCTCAGACAGGGACCGCAATCAGCCCCAGCATTTT.

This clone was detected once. This chain's CDR3 is CASSEESGTDTQYF. As DNA, the CDR3 is TGTGCCAGCAGTGAAGAATCAGGCACAGATACGCAGTATTTT. J is TRBJ2-3 and V is TRBV2; D uncertain. The CDR3 is 14 residues long. Germline CDR1 and CDR2: SNHLY and FYNNEI. The ends were cut back, 1 base at V and 1 base at J, with 6 bases in the middle.

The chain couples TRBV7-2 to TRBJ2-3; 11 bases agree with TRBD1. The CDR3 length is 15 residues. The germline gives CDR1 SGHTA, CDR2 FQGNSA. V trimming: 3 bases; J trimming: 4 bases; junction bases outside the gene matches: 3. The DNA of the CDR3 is TGTGCCAGCAGCTTGGGACAGGGGGTACCAGATACGCAGTATTTT. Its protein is CASSLGQGVPDTQYF.

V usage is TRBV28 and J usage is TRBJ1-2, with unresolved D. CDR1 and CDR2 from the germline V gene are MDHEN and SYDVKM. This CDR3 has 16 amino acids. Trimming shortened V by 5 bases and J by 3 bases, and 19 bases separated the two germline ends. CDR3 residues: CASSTRAHDTHYGYTF. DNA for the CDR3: TGTGCCAGCAGTACCCGGGCCCACGATACCCACTATGGCTACACCTTC.

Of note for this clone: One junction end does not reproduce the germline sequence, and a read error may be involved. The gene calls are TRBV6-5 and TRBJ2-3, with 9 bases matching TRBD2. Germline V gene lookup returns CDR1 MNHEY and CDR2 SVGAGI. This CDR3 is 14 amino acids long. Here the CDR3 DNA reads TGTGCCAGCAGTTACTCTTCTAGCGGGGCCTTGGTGGTATTT. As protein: CASSYSSSGALVVF.

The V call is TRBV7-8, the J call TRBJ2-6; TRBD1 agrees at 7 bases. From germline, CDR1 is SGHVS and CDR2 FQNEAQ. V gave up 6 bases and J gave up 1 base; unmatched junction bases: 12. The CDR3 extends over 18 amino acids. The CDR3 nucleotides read TGTGCCAGCAGAGGTGGGGACAGAAAGGCATCTGGGGCCAACGTCCTGACTTTC. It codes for CASRGGDRKASGANVLTF. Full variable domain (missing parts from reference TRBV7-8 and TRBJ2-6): GAGVSQSPRYKVAKRGQDVALRCDPISGHVSLFWYQQALGQGPEFLTYFQNEAQLDKSGLPSDRFFAERPEGSVSTLKIQRTQQEDSAVYLCASRGGDRKASGANVLTFGAGSRLTVL.

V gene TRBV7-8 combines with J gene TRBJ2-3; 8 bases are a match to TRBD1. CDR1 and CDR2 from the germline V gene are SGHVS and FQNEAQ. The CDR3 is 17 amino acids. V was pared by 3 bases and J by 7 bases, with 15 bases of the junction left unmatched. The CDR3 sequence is CASSFPDRGGGSNTQYF. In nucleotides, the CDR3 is TGTGCCAGCAGCTTCCCCGACAGGGGTGGAGGAAGTAATACGCAGTATTTT.

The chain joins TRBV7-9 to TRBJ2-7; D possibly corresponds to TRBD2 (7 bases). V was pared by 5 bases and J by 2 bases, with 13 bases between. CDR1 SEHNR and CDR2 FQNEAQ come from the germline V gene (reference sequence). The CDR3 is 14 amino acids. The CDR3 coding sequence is TGTGCCAGCAGCCCAAGCGGGACACCCTACGAGCAGTACTTC. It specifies CASSPSGTPYEQYF. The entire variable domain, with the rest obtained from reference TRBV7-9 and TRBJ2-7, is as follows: DTGVSQNPRHKITKRGQNVTFRCDPISEHNRLYWYRQTLGQGPEFLTYFQNEAQLEKSRLLSDRFSAERPKGSFSTLEIQRTEQGDSAMYLCASSPSGTPYEQYFGPGTRLTVT.

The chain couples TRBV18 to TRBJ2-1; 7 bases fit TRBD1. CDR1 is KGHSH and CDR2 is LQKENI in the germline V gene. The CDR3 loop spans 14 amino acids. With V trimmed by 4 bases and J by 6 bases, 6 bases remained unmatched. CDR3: CASSRQQGSNEQFF. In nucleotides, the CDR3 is TGTGCCAGCTCACGGCAACAGGGGAGCAATGAGCAGTTCTTC.

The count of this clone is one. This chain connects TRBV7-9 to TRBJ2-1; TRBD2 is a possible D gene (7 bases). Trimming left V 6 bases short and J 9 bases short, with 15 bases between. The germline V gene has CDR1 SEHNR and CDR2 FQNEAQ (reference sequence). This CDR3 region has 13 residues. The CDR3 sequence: CASRGGGPGEQFF. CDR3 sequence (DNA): TGTGCCAGCAGAGGGGGAGGGCCGGGTGAGCAGTTCTTC.

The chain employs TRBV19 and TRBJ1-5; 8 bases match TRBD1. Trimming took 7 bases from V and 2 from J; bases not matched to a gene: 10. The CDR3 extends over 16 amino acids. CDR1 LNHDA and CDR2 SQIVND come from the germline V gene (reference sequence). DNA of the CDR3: TGTGCCAGTATCTCCAGGGGGCGCGGGCGCAATCAGCCCCAGCATTTT. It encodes CASISRGRGRNQPQHF.